Listed below are T cell receptor beta chains from one sample, sequenced in a study of shared clonotypes between healthy human individuals. TCRdb keeps only in-frame clones here, not all; method: immunoSEQ multiplex PCR. The sample has millions of clones; 85% to 95% are singletons. The source material was naive CD4+ T cells sorted from blood. Receptors originate from a man between 18 and 29 years old in good health. CDR3s include the opening cysteine and the closing phenylalanine or tryptophan. D genes are given only for firm matches. The size entry is marked missing in some rows and otherwise reads once, few, many or a size class.

v_call: TRBV9; j_call: TRBJ2-7; d_call: TRBD1; clone_size: .; cdr3_aa: CASSPRDRGPYEQYF; cdr3_nt: TGTGCCAGCAGCCCCCGGGACAGGGGGCCTTACGAGCAGTACTTC
v_call: TRBV6-5; j_call: TRBJ1-4; d_call: TRBD1; clone_size: .; cdr3_aa: CASRAGTVRDEKLFF; cdr3_nt: TGTGCCAGCAGGGCAGGGACAGTTCGTGATGAAAAACTGTTTTTT
v_call: TRBV19; j_call: TRBJ2-5; d_call: .; clone_size: .; cdr3_aa: CASSSRGGAYQYF; cdr3_nt: TGTGCCAGTAGTTCGCGTGGAGGCGCATACCAGTACTTC
v_call: TRBV10-3; j_call: TRBJ1-3; d_call: TRBD1; clone_size: .; cdr3_aa: CAISESSTGISGNTIYF; cdr3_nt: TGTGCCATCAGTGAGTCGTCGACAGGGATCTCTGGAAACACCATATATTTT
v_call: TRBV6-5; j_call: TRBJ1-2; d_call: .; clone_size: .; cdr3_aa: CASSFSTANYGYTF; cdr3_nt: TGTGCCAGCAGTTTCTCGACCGCAAACTATGGCTACACCTTC
v_call: TRBV15; j_call: TRBJ2-2; d_call: TRBD1; clone_size: .; cdr3_aa: CATSKEGTGNTGELFF; cdr3_nt: TGTGCCACCAGCAAGGAAGGGACAGGGAACACCGGGGAGCTGTTTTTT
v_call: TRBV5-6; j_call: TRBJ1-6; d_call: TRBD1; clone_size: .; cdr3_aa: CASSLDRGGNSPLHF; cdr3_nt: TGTGCCAGCAGCTTGGACAGGGGTGGAAATTCACCCCTCCACTTT
v_call: TRBV30; j_call: TRBJ2-2; d_call: .; clone_size: .; cdr3_aa: CAWRSENTGELFF; cdr3_nt: TGTGCCTGGAGGTCAGAGAACACCGGGGAGCTGTTTTTT
v_call: TRBV5-4; j_call: TRBJ2-5; d_call: .; clone_size: once; cdr3_aa: CASSLGSLRGSGETQYF; cdr3_nt: TGTGCCAGCAGCTTGGGGTCCCTGAGGGGATCAGGGGAGACCCAGTACTTC
v_call: TRBV7-9; j_call: TRBJ1-2; d_call: .; clone_size: .; cdr3_aa: CASSSQGLGYTF; cdr3_nt: TGTGCCAGCAGCTCACAGGGACTCGGGTACACCTTC
v_call: TRBV5-1; j_call: TRBJ2-3; d_call: TRBD1; clone_size: .; cdr3_aa: CASSLAPDRGRDTQYF; cdr3_nt: TGCGCCAGCAGCTTGGCCCCCGACAGGGGGCGAGATACGCAGTATTTT
v_call: TRBV5-1; j_call: TRBJ2-5; d_call: TRBD2; clone_size: .; cdr3_aa: CASRLGGAQETQYF; cdr3_nt: TGCGCCAGCCGCCTCGGGGGGGCACAAGAGACCCAGTACTTC
v_call: TRBV5-1; j_call: TRBJ1-4; d_call: TRBD1; clone_size: .; cdr3_aa: CASSRGTGLPEKLFF; cdr3_nt: TGCGCCAGCAGCCGTGGGACAGGGCTACCGGAAAAACTGTTTTTT
v_call: TRBV28; j_call: TRBJ2-7; d_call: TRBD1; clone_size: .; cdr3_aa: CASDKGQGLSYEQYF; cdr3_nt: TGTGCCAGCGACAAGGGACAGGGATTGTCCTACGAGCAGTACTTC
v_call: TRBV6-6; j_call: TRBJ1-1; d_call: .; clone_size: .; cdr3_aa: CASNPLEGTNTEAFF; cdr3_nt: TGTGCCAGCAACCCCTTAGAAGGGACGAACACTGAAGCTTTCTTT
v_call: TRBV5-1; j_call: TRBJ2-2; d_call: .; clone_size: .; cdr3_aa: CASSPRVTGELFF; cdr3_nt: TGCGCCAGCAGCCCCAGGGTTACCGGGGAGCTGTTTTTT
v_call: TRBV18; j_call: TRBJ1-2; d_call: .; clone_size: .; cdr3_aa: CASSPDSAVGGYTF; cdr3_nt: TGTGCCAGCTCACCAGATTCCGCAGTTGGCGGCTACACCTTC
v_call: TRBV7-9; j_call: TRBJ2-7; d_call: .; clone_size: .; cdr3_aa: CASSFGGNYEQYF; cdr3_nt: TGTGCCAGCAGCTTCGGGGGAAACTACGAGCAGTACTTC
v_call: TRBV19; j_call: TRBJ2-7; d_call: .; clone_size: once; cdr3_aa: CASSRGGGNYEQYF; cdr3_nt: TGTGCCAGCTCTCGAGGCGGTGGTAATTACGAGCAGTACTTC
v_call: TRBV6-5; j_call: TRBJ2-7; d_call: .; clone_size: .; cdr3_aa: CASKRQGLGEQYF; cdr3_nt: TGTGCCAGCAAGAGGCAGGGGCTGGGGGAGCAGTACTTC
v_call: TRBV20-1; j_call: TRBJ2-1; d_call: .; clone_size: .; cdr3_aa: CSLPLYNEQFF; cdr3_nt: TGCAGCCTGCCCCTATACAATGAGCAGTTCTTC
v_call: TRBV10-1; j_call: TRBJ2-2; d_call: TRBD1; clone_size: .; cdr3_aa: CASSEGTGNTGELFF; cdr3_nt: TGCGCCAGCAGTGAGGGGACAGGGAACACCGGGGAGCTGTTTTTT
v_call: TRBV27; j_call: TRBJ2-7; d_call: TRBD1; clone_size: .; cdr3_aa: CASSLGRGPYEQYF; cdr3_nt: TGTGCCAGCAGTTTAGGCAGGGGGCCCTACGAGCAGTACTTC
v_call: TRBV2; j_call: TRBJ2-1; d_call: .; clone_size: .; cdr3_aa: CASSESGFGEQFF; cdr3_nt: TGTGCCAGCAGTGAATCGGGCTTTGGCGAGCAGTTCTTC
v_call: TRBV19; j_call: TRBJ2-1; d_call: .; clone_size: once; cdr3_aa: CASSTPGTSSNEQFF; cdr3_nt: TGTGCCAGTAGTACCCCCGGGACTTCGAGCAATGAGCAGTTCTTC
v_call: TRBV9; j_call: TRBJ1-5; d_call: TRBD1; clone_size: .; cdr3_aa: CATPGTGERQPQHF; cdr3_nt: TGTGCCACCCCCGGGACAGGGGAAAGGCAGCCCCAGCATTTT
v_call: TRBV5-1; j_call: TRBJ1-5; d_call: TRBD1; clone_size: .; cdr3_aa: CASSPGQPSQPQHF; cdr3_nt: TGCGCCAGCAGCCCGGGACAGCCCTCTCAGCCCCAGCATTTT
v_call: TRBV5-1; j_call: TRBJ2-3; d_call: TRBD2; clone_size: .; cdr3_aa: CASSLGLAGVTDTQYF; cdr3_nt: TGCGCCAGCTCGTTGGGACTAGCGGGAGTCACAGATACGCAGTATTTT
v_call: TRBV18; j_call: TRBJ2-6; d_call: .; clone_size: .; cdr3_aa: CASSPGGGAAGANVLTF; cdr3_nt: TGTGCCAGCTCACCAGGAGGGGGCGCGGCTGGGGCCAACGTCCTGACTTTC
v_call: TRBV18; j_call: TRBJ1-2; d_call: .; clone_size: .; cdr3_aa: CASSPAGTMVGYTF; cdr3_nt: TGTGCCAGCTCACCAGCCGGGACAATGGTAGGCTACACCTTC
v_call: TRBV7-9; j_call: TRBJ2-5; d_call: TRBD2; clone_size: .; cdr3_aa: CASSWTSGGKETQYF; cdr3_nt: TGTGCCAGCAGCTGGACTAGCGGGGGTAAAGAGACCCAGTACTTC
v_call: TRBV2; j_call: TRBJ2-5; d_call: .; clone_size: .; cdr3_aa: CASSDIRDIYQETQYF; cdr3_nt: TGTGCCAGCAGTGATATCCGGGACATTTACCAAGAGACCCAGTACTTC
v_call: TRBV7-9; j_call: TRBJ1-6; d_call: .; clone_size: .; cdr3_aa: CASSPPTVRNSPLHF; cdr3_nt: TGTGCCAGCAGCCCTCCGACAGTCCGTAATTCACCCCTCCACTTT
v_call: TRBV6-6; j_call: TRBJ1-1; d_call: TRBD1; clone_size: .; cdr3_aa: CAARQGNTEAFF; cdr3_nt: TGTGCCGCCCGACAGGGGAACACTGAAGCTTTCTTT
v_call: TRBV28; j_call: TRBJ1-6; d_call: .; clone_size: .; cdr3_aa: CASSLGERGSPLHF; cdr3_nt: TGTGCCAGCAGTTTAGGGGAACGGGGCTCACCCCTCCACTTT
v_call: TRBV6-4; j_call: TRBJ2-1; d_call: .; clone_size: .; cdr3_aa: CASSPSGTGYNEQFF; cdr3_nt: TGTGCCAGCAGCCCCTCCGGGACTGGATACAATGAGCAGTTCTTC
v_call: TRBV27; j_call: TRBJ2-1; d_call: TRBD2; clone_size: .; cdr3_aa: CASSLPSGAYNEQFF; cdr3_nt: TGTGCCAGCAGTCTTCCTAGCGGGGCCTACAATGAGCAGTTCTTC
v_call: TRBV5-1; j_call: TRBJ2-2; d_call: TRBD1; clone_size: .; cdr3_aa: CASSPPRTGNTGELFF; cdr3_nt: TGCGCCAGCAGCCCCCCGAGGACAGGGAACACCGGGGAGCTGTTTTTT
v_call: TRBV25-1; j_call: TRBJ1-4; d_call: .; clone_size: once; cdr3_aa: CASSVGEKLFF; cdr3_nt: TGTGCCAGCAGTGTGGGTGAAAAACTGTTTTTT
v_call: TRBV6-5; j_call: TRBJ2-5; d_call: TRBD1; clone_size: .; cdr3_aa: CASKKTGRETQYF; cdr3_nt: TGTGCCAGCAAAAAGACAGGGCGGGAGACCCAGTACTTC
v_call: TRBV7-2; j_call: TRBJ1-2; d_call: .; clone_size: .; cdr3_aa: CASSLVPGTNYGYTF; cdr3_nt: TGTGCCAGCAGCTTAGTCCCAGGTACTAACTATGGCTACACCTTC